These 14 T cell receptor beta chains originate from one sample sequenced in a study of cytomegalovirus exposure and HLA in healthy donors. PCR primers comprised 60 Vbeta and 13 Jbeta primers. Measured with immunoSEQ multiplex PCR; TCRdb has only the in-frame clones, and not every one. The data show a few hundred thousand clones, about 82% seen once. The sample consisted of PBMCs. All receptors come from a man in his thirties or forties in good health and CMV-seronegative.

The gene calls are TRBV28 and TRBJ2-7; D not resolved. Between the trimmed V and J ends, which lost 3 bases and 8 bases, there was a span of 17 bases. The CDR3 extends over 14 amino acids. Germline values: CDR1 MDHEN, CDR2 SYDVKM. The CDR3 sequence: CASSLTSPLQQQYF. In DNA, the CDR3 is TGTGCCAGCAGTTTGACATCCCCCTTGCAACAGCAGTACTTC.

The rearrangement links TRBV7-8 to TRBJ1-5; the match to TRBD1 covers 8 bases. In germline, CDR1 is SGHVS, CDR2 FQNEAQ. The CDR3 is 16 residues long. Trimming took 5 bases from V and 4 from J; bases not matched to a gene: 10. The DNA of the CDR3 is TGTGCCAGCAGCCAACCCAGACAGGGGAGGAATCAGCCCCAGCATTTT. Translating it yields CASSQPRQGRNQPQHF. Drawing the rest from reference TRBV7-8 and TRBJ1-5, the complete variable domain is GAGVSQSPRYKVAKRGQDVALRCDPISGHVSLFWYQQALGQGPEFLTYFQNEAQLDKSGLPSDRFFAERPEGSVSTLKIQRTQQEDSAVYLCASSQPRQGRNQPQHFGDGTRLSIL.

This clone appeared once. This sequence joins TRBV4-1 and TRBJ1-2, with TRBD1 as a possible D gene (6 bases). V was pared by 3 bases and J by 8 bases, with 34 bases between. The CDR3 extends over 20 amino acids. CDR1 MGHRA and CDR2 YSYEKL come from the germline V gene. The CDR3 sequence is CASSHPTRQGGGARGHGYTF. The CDR3 region has the DNA TGCGCCAGCAGCCACCCCACTCGTCAGGGCGGGGGAGCCAGGGGTCACGGCTACACCTTC.

This chain joins TRBV4-1 and TRBJ2-1; TRBD2 aligns across 7 bases. V lost 4 bases to trimming and J lost 5 bases; unmatched junction nucleotides: 2. The CDR3 is 13 residues long. Germline V gene sequence: CDR1 MGHRA, CDR2 YSYEKL. The CDR3 sequence: CASSLGLDNEQFF. Here the CDR3 DNA reads TGCGCCAGCAGCCTTGGACTAGACAATGAGCAGTTCTTC.

This clone was counted a single time. Written as DNA, the CDR3 is TGTGCCAGCAGTGTCCCTCGGGCAGGGTACTACACAGATACGCAGTATTTT. Translation gives CASSVPRAGYYTDTQYF. J is TRBJ2-3 and V is TRBV2, with D possibly TRBD1 on 5 matching bases. Per germline, CDR1 SNHLY and CDR2 FYNNEI. Trimming removed 4 bases at V and 2 bases at J, with 19 bases between. The CDR3 totals 17 residues.

The rearrangement joins TRBV27 to TRBJ1-5, with D possibly being TRBD1 (6 bases). Germline values: CDR1 MNHEY, CDR2 SMNVEV (reference sequence). The germline V and J ends were trimmed by 6 bases and 11 bases, with 23 bases remaining between them. The length of the CDR3 is 15 residues. CDR3 protein: CASRADRNLITSQHF. The CDR3 DNA sequence: TGTGCCAGCAGGGCAGACAGGAACCTTATTACGTCCCAGCATTTT.

J is TRBJ1-5 and V is TRBV5-3; 9 bases are a match to TRBD1. TRBV5-3 is an open reading frame, and its role is uncertain. The ends lost 4 bases at V and 4 bases at J; junction bases unmatched: 15. The CDR3 sequence is 18 residues long. CDR3 nucleotides: TGTGCCAGAAGCCGGACAGGGGCCGAGGGTTGTCCGAATCAGCCCCAGCATTTT. Translated: CARSRTGAEGCPNQPQHF.

In regard to this clone: The sample has other DNA sequences that encode this CDR3 too. The V call is TRBV27, the J call TRBJ2-1, with D perhaps TRBD1 (5 bases). The CDR3 is 14 amino acids. Germline-derived CDR1 and CDR2 are MNHEY and SMNVEV (reference sequence). Between the trimmed V and J ends, which lost 2 bases and 4 bases, there was a span of 9 bases. CDR3 sequence reads: CASSLRGSYNEQFF. The CDR3 DNA reads TGTGCCAGCAGTTTAAGGGGATCTTACAATGAGCAGTTCTTC.

The CDR3 coding sequence is TGTGCCAGCAGCCCCTCCCGACAGGGGTCGCAGTATTTT. Translating gives CASSPSRQGSQYF. The J gene is TRBJ2-3, the V gene TRBV7-6; 8 nucleotides match TRBD1. Unmatched junction bases numbered 8, after V lost 5 bases and J lost 10 bases. Germline values: CDR1 SGHVS, CDR2 FNYEAQ. This CDR3 comprises 13 residues.

The rearrangement links TRBV23-1 to TRBJ1-3, with D possibly TRBD1 on 7 matching bases. The end of the DNA aligns better with TRBJ2-2, so the J call may be wrong. TRBV23-1 is marked as an open reading frame, function uncertain. The CDR3 consists of 15 residues. The DNA of the CDR3 is TGCGCCAGCAGTCAAGGCAGGGGGGACACCGGGGAGCTGTTTTTT. Protein: CASSQGRGDTGELFF.

This clone has more than one count but fewer than ten. The V gene is TRBV7-9, the J gene TRBJ2-5, with 8 bases aligning to TRBD1. V lost 5 bases to trimming and J lost 5 bases; unmatched junction nucleotides: 4. Germline V CDR1 and CDR2: SEHNR, FQNEAQ (reference sequence). This CDR3 contains 13 residues. CDR3 DNA sequence: TGTGCCAGCAGCGCAGGGGGCTGGGAGACCCAGTACTTC. This sequence encodes CASSAGGWETQYF.

The chain carries TRBV5-1 and TRBJ1-1; D perhaps matches TRBD1 (6 bases). Trimming cost V 0 bases and J 4 bases, with 13 bases left between them. Germline assignment: CDR1 SGHRS and CDR2 YFSETQ. The CDR3 loop spans 15 amino acids. CDR3 protein: CASSLDHREATEAFF. CDR3 nucleotide sequence: TGCGCCAGCAGCTTGGACCACAGGGAAGCCACTGAAGCTTTCTTT.

The count of this clone is one. This chain links TRBV19 with TRBJ1-1; 8 nucleotides align to TRBD1. V dropped 8 bases and J dropped 10; count of bases not matched to a gene: 15. Germline CDR1 and CDR2: LNHDA and SQIVND (reference sequence). The length of the CDR3 is 14 residues. CDR3 region: CASRSPTGGRGAFF. In DNA, the CDR3 is TGTGCCAGTCGCTCTCCCACAGGGGGGCGAGGAGCTTTCTTT.

The V and J genes are TRBV7-9 and TRBJ2-3; possible D gene TRBD2, 6 bases. Germline-derived CDR1 and CDR2 are SEHNR and FQNEAQ (reference sequence). V lost 4 bases to trimming and J lost 2 bases, with 13 bases between them. The CDR3 runs to 15 residues. CDR3 sequence: CASSSQLAPTDTQYF. Written as DNA, the CDR3 is TGTGCCAGCAGCTCACAACTAGCTCCCACAGATACGCAGTATTTT.